This T cell receptor (beta chain) was captured in a study of T-cell reconstitution after alpha-beta-depleted transplantation in children (dated by TCRdb to 2016 to 2018). Context from the whole study: The study quantitatively tracked T-cell immune reconstitution after TCRalphabeta/CD19-depleted allogeneic hematopoietic cell transplantation in children using TCR repertoire profiling.

Overall results and qualifications from the work: Over the following months the frequencies of hyperexpanded clones went down, and after one year T-cell counts and TCRbeta diversity were mostly credited to newly produced T cells. The apparently early alphabetaT-cell count recovery about two months after transplant was reportedly dependent on only several hundred rapidly expanded clones derived from non-depleted graft cells. The high TCRbeta diversity at day 60 in some patients was ascribed to recipient T cells and intrathymic progenitors that had survived conditioning.

The library was produced with PCR. The sample was run on an Illumina HiSeq 2500. TCR libraries were prepared with molecular barcoding, using unique molecular identifiers to normalize TCRbeta repertoire quantification. TCRdb applied fastp at Q25 and MiXCR to the public reads, then kept only in-frame beta chains. Every CDR3 protein is listed once, alongside the most common genes and DNA of its rows. Within this sample are fewer than 1 million distinct CDR3 sequences, with 16% of them counted one time only. Roughly 5% of the sample is held by the ten biggest clonotypes. In light of the paper, this sample's treatment or condition label describes: allogeneic hematopoietic cell transplantation with graft depleted of TCRalphabeta T cells and CD19 B cells. TCRalphabeta/CD19-depleted allogeneic hematopoietic cell grafts were given to the transplant recipients, all of whom were children. As concerns this clonotype: Its antigen is not yet known. Base qualities are not recorded, but no much larger clone differs from it by a single base.

Sequencing was performed on PBMCs, mostly from graft donor cells, taken 360 days after TCRalphabeta/CD19-depleted stem cell transplant. The receptor was isolated from a male patient younger than 18 who had a stem cell transplant for acute lymphoblastic leukemia, so the T cells may come from the graft donor.

The nucleotide sequence reads TGCAGTGCTGGTTCTTCACCGGGCGAGACCCAGTACTTC. It codes for CSAGSSPGETQYF. The rearranged segments are TRBV20-1 and TRBJ2-5; the D gene is unclear. The CDR3 runs 13 amino acids, cysteine and phenylalanine included. Only the CDR3 part of the read is kept: 39 bases, read in frame from the first base. Via the germline V gene (reference sequence), CDR1 is DFQATT and CDR2 SNEGSKA. V loses 5 bases, J loses 5 bases, and the germline ends lie 15 bases apart.